This T cell receptor beta chain was sequenced in a study of regulatory T cells in long-lasting Graves disease. Arm-PCR of CDR3 regions with iRepertoire HTBI primers generated TCR beta libraries. TCRdb recomputed calls from the multiplex PCR reads with MiXCR, one row per CDR3 protein. In the table there are approximately 470,000 distinct CDR3 sequences, 15% to 20% of which are singletons. Stated time point: newly diagnosed GD, antithyroid drugs for less than 3 months. PBMCs were the source of the RNA used for TCR sequencing. This clonotype showed up many times. With 0 bases removed from V and 6 bases from J, the gap between germline ends came to 8 bases. Germline lookup yields CDR1 SGHNT and CDR2 YENEEA. The CDR3 totals 13 residues. This same sample was also part of a study on T cells in Graves' hyperthyroidism and ophthalmopathy.

The chain employs TRBV11-3 and TRBJ2-5; D gene ambiguous. This TCR was sampled from a man aged 40-49 years with Graves disease. The input for sequencing was peripheral blood mononuclear cells (PBMCs), taken at new diagnosis, from a patient treated with antithyroid drugs. The CDR3: CASSLDLSKTQYF. CDR3 DNA sequence: TGTGCCAGCAGCTTAGATCTGAGTAAGACCCAGTACTTC. Together with reference TRBV11-3 and TRBJ2-5, the CDR3 gives the full variable domain: EAGVVQSPRYKIIEKKQPVAFWCNPISGHNTLYWYLQNLGQGPELLIRYENEEAVDDSQLPKDRFSAERLKGVDSTLKIQPAELGDSAVYLCASSLDLSKTQYFGPGTRLLVL.